These 17 T cell receptor beta chains share one sample of origin, sequenced in a study of monozygotic twins with inflammatory bowel disease. TCRdb re-called the 5' RACE reads, yielding one record per CDR3 amino acid sequence without DNA. In total, the table holds about 160,000 distinct CDR3 sequences. The sequenced sample consisted of blood. These receptors all stem from a human donor with ulcerative colitis or Crohn's disease, or a healthy co-twin of an affected twin (not recorded which).

This chain uses TRBV4-2 with TRBJ1-5; TCRdb lists TRBD1, though no DNA is available to test this call. Per the germline V gene, CDR1 is LGHNA and CDR2 is YNFKEQ. There are 16 residues in the CDR3. The CDR3 here is CASSHPGPGGGQPQHF.

The genes are TRBV12-3 or TRBV12-4 and TRBJ2-5; TCRdb picks TRBD1, but there is no DNA to check that call. The CDR3 consists of 15 residues. CDR3 sequence: CASSPTTGEGETQYF.

The chain is built from TRBV20-1 and TRBJ2-3; lacking DNA, the TRBD2 call made by TCRdb goes unchecked. This CDR3 spans 15 amino acids. Germline values: CDR1 DFQATT, CDR2 SNEGSKA (reference sequence). CDR3 sequence: CSATPGTSGSRTQYF.

The chain joins TRBV11-2 to TRBJ2-7; TCRdb's assignment of TRBD1 cannot be checked, as there is no DNA. This CDR3 spans 15 amino acids. Germline V gene data show CDR1 as SGHAT and CDR2 as FQNNGV. CDR3 loop: CASSPGYGPSYEQYF.

V and J are TRBV27 and TRBJ2-1. The germline CDR1 and CDR2 sequences are MNHEY and SMNVEV (reference sequence). The CDR3 consists of 16 residues. The CDR3 loop is CASSPTTGSSYSEQFF.

The CDR3 region is CASSLMSRIYNEQFF. The chain combines TRBV5-4 with TRBJ2-1; TCRdb reports TRBD1, a call that lacks DNA to check it against. Germline CDR1 is SGHNT and CDR2 is YYREEE (reference sequence). This CDR3 is built from 15 residues.

The V gene is TRBV7-2, the J gene TRBJ1-5. CDR1 is SGHTA, CDR2 FQGNSA, per germline. This CDR3 has 15 amino acids. CDR3 in amino acids: CASSLGLGKNQPQHF.

This chain connects TRBV11-2 to TRBJ2-7. CDR3 length: 14 amino acids. The V gene's germline CDR1 is SGHAT and CDR2 FQNNGV. The CDR3 is CASSRSSGSYEQYF.

This chain links TRBV5-1 with TRBJ1-1; as DNA is missing, the TRBD1 call by TCRdb cannot be tested. The germline CDR1 and CDR2 sequences are SGHRS and YFSETQ. This CDR3 is 14 amino acids long. The CDR3: CASSQWTGGTEAFF.

The CDR3 is CASSFSGYTEAFF. V usage is TRBV27 and J usage is TRBJ1-1. This CDR3 has 13 residues. Germline V gives CDR1 MNHEY, CDR2 SMNVEV (reference sequence).

V is TRBV11-3 and J is TRBJ2-7; TCRdb designates TRBD2, a call that cannot be tested without DNA. This CDR3 is 13 amino acids long. Germline-derived CDR1 and CDR2 are SGHNT and YENEEA. This CDR3 is CASSLSRGYEQYF.

The J gene is TRBJ2-1, the V gene TRBV28; TCRdb picks TRBD1, but there is no DNA to check that call. There are 16 residues in the CDR3. CDR1 and CDR2 (germline): MDHEN, SYDVKM. The CDR3 loop reads CASSSNSGTANNEQFF.

V gene TRBV11-2 combines with J gene TRBJ2-2; TCRdb returns TRBD1, unconfirmable since there is no DNA. Germline V gives CDR1 SGHAT, CDR2 FQNNGV. The CDR3 length is 16 residues. The CDR3 sequence: CASSLASGWRTGELFF. Supplemented by reference TRBV11-2 and TRBJ2-2, the full variable domain reads EAGVAQSPRYKIIEKRQSVAFWCNPISGHATLYWYQQILGQGPKLLIQFQNNGVVDDSQLPKDRFSAERLKGVDSTLKIQPAKLEDSAVYLCASSLASGWRTGELFFGEGSRLTVL.

The CDR3 spells CASLHAGTTYEQYF. V and J are TRBV28 and TRBJ2-7. The germline V gene has CDR1 MDHEN and CDR2 SYDVKM. This CDR3 has 14 amino acids. Full variable domain (remainder filled in from reference TRBV28 and TRBJ2-7): DVKVTQSSRYLVKRTGEKVFLECVQDMDHENMFWYRQDPGLGLRLIYFSYDVKMKEKGDIPEGYSVSREKKERFSLILESASTNQTSMYLCASLHAGTTYEQYFGPGTRLTVT.

This sequence joins TRBV11-2 and TRBJ2-3; lacking DNA, the TRBD1 call made by TCRdb goes unchecked. The CDR3 contains 17 residues. Per the germline V gene, CDR1 is SGHAT and CDR2 is FQNNGV. CDR3 sequence reads: CASSVTSWGTSTDTQYF.

The CDR3 here is CASSLDRGADNEQFF. V usage is TRBV5-4 and J usage is TRBJ2-1; TCRdb's D call, TRBD1, is unchecked because there is no DNA. Germline V CDR1 and CDR2: SGHNT, YYREEE (reference sequence). The CDR3 has 15 residues. Full variable domain (missing parts from reference TRBV5-4 and TRBJ2-1): ETGVTQSPTHLIKTRGQQVTLRCSSQSGHNTVSWYQQALGQGPQFIFQYYREEENGRGNFPPRFSGLQFPNYSSELNVNALELDDSALYLCASSLDRGADNEQFFGPGTRLTVL.

V gene TRBV20-1 combines with J gene TRBJ2-7. Germline V lookup: CDR1 DFQATT, CDR2 SNEGSKA (reference sequence). CDR3 length equals 15 residues. The CDR3 protein is CSASGQRTGSYEQYF.